This T cell receptor beta chain was observed in a study of regulatory T cells in long-lasting Graves disease. The time point is: newly diagnosed GD, antithyroid drugs for less than 3 months. RNA from PBMCs was the source of the TCR library. This CDR3 contains 14 residues. Germline V CDR1 and CDR2: LNHNV, YYDKDF (reference sequence). The V and J ends lost 2 bases and 4 bases respectively, with 9 bases between them. Relying on iRepertoire HTBI primers and Arm-PCR of CDR3 regions, the team built TCR beta libraries. TCRdb re-called the multiplex PCR reads through MiXCR, storing one row per CDR3 protein. Of 520,000 or so distinct CDR3 sequences in the sample, approximately 12% were seen once. This sample also belongs to another study, concerning T cells in Graves' hyperthyroidism and ophthalmopathy. That source notes: Patients showing uncontrolled infection, other autoimmune disease, pregnancy or lactation were ineligible. The HTBI set primed first-round TCR CDR3 RT-PCR. In blood, most of the thyroid clonotypes expanded above 0.001 were also present. From stable hyperthyroidism, ophthalmopathy was separated by a 13 V-J model.

This sequence was found in a woman under 40 with Graves disease. The sample here was peripheral blood mononuclear cells (PBMCs), taken at new diagnosis, from a patient treated with antithyroid drugs. This rearrangement joins TRBV15 to TRBJ2-1, with D perhaps TRBD1 (6 bases). CDR3 sequence reads: CATSRLQGYNEQFF. The DNA for the CDR3 is TGTGCCACCAGCAGATTACAGGGATACAATGAGCAGTTCTTC.